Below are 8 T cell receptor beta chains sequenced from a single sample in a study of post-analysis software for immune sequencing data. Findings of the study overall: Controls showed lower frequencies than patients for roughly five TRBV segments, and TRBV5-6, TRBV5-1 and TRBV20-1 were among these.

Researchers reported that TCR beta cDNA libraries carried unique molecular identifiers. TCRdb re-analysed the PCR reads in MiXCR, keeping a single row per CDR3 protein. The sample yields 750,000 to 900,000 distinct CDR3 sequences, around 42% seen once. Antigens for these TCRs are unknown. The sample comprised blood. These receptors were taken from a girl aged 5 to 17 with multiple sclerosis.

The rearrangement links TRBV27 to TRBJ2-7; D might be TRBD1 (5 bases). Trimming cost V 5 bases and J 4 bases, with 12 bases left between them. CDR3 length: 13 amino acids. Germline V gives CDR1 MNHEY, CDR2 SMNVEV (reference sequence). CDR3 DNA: TGTGCCAGCAGTATCATTCAGGGTTACGAGCAGTACTTC. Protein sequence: CASSIIQGYEQYF.

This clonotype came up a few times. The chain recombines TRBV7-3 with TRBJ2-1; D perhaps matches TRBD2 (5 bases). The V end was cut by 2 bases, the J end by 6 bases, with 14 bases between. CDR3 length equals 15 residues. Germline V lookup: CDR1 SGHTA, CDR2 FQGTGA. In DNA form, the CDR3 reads TGTGCCAGCAGCTTAGAGGGCTTCACCTTCAATGAGCAGTTCTTC. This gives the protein CASSLEGFTFNEQFF. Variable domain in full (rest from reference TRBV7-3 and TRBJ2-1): GAGVSQTPSNKVTEKGKYVELRCDPISGHTALYWYRQSLGQGPEFLIYFQGTGAADDSGLPNDRFFAVRPEGSVSTLKIQRTERGDSAVYLCASSLEGFTFNEQFFGPGTRLTVL.

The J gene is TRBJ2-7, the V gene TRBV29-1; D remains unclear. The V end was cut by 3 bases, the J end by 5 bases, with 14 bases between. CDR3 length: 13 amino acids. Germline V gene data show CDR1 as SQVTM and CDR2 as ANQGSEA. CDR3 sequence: CSVEMGSPHEQYF. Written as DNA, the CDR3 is TGCAGCGTTGAGATGGGGTCTCCCCACGAGCAGTACTTC.

The CDR3 is CSARDGLAVEQYF. CDR3 in DNA: TGCAGTGCTAGAGACGGACTAGCGGTCGAGCAGTACTTC. The J gene is TRBJ2-7, the V gene TRBV20-1; 10 nucleotides match TRBD2. CDR1 DFQATT and CDR2 SNEGSKA come from the germline V gene (reference sequence). J gave up 6 bases and V 0 bases, and 2 bases lay outside the gene matches. The CDR3 spans 13 residues.

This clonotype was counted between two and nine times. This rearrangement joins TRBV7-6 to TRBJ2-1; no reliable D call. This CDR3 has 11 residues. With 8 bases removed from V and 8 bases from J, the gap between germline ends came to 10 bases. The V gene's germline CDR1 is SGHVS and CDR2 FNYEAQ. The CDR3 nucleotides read TGTGCCAGCGAATCAGGCGATGAGCAGTTCTTC. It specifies CASESGDEQFF.

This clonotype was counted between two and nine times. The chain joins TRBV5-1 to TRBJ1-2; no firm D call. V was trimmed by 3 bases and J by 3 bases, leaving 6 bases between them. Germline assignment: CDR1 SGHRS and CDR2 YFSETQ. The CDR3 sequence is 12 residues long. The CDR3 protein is CASSSNDYGYTF. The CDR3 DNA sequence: TGCGCCAGCAGCTCAAATGACTATGGCTACACCTTC. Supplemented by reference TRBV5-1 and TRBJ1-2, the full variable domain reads KAGVTQTPRYLIKTRGQQVTLSCSPISGHRSVSWYQQTPGQGLQFLFEYFSETQRNKGNFPGRFSGRQFSNSRSEMNVSTLELGDSALYLCASSSNDYGYTFGSGTRLTVV.

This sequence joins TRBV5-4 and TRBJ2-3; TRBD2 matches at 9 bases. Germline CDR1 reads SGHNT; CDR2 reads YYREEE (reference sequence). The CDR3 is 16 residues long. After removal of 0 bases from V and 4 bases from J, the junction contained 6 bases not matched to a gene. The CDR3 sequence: CASSLDGAGGADTQYF. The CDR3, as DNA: TGTGCCAGCAGCTTGGATGGAGCGGGAGGTGCAGATACGCAGTATTTT.

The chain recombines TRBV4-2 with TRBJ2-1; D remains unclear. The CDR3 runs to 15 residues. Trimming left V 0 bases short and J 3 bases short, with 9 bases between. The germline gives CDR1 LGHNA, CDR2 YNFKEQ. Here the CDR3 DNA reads TGTGCCAGCAGCCAAGAGAGGCTTCTCTACAATGAGCAGTTCTTC. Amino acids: CASSQERLLYNEQFF.